This note documents a single T cell receptor (beta chain) sequence. Its antigen is as yet unknown. The source of the sample is a study of T cell responses to AZD1222 COVID-19 vaccine. The study's findings and limits: The breadth and depth of Spike-specific TCRs increased once two AZD1222 doses had been given.

The data were produced by immunoSEQ multiplex PCR, yet TCRdb's version contains in-frame clones alone and is incomplete. Seen here are some 150,000 clones, 92% observed once, and the top ten hold 2.5% to 3.5%. Material: peripheral blood, obtained 28 days after the second AZD1222 dose. The TCR was taken from an adult who received the AZD1222 COVID-19 vaccine.

The CDR3 sequence: CASSYSIRERQFF. DNA of the CDR3: TGTGCCAGCAGTTACTCGATTCGGGAGAGACAGTTCTTC. The V call is TRBV6-5, the J call TRBJ2-1; maybe TRBD2 (6 bases). The CDR3 is 13 residues long. Germline V gene sequence: CDR1 MNHEY, CDR2 SVGAGI. V was pared by 0 bases and J by 13 bases, with 13 bases between.